These 28 T cell receptor beta chains came from one sample sequenced in a study of cytomegalovirus exposure and HLA in healthy donors. A multiplex PCR was run with 60 Vbeta primers and 13 Jbeta primers. Assay used: immunoSEQ multiplex PCR; TCRdb lists only in-frame clones, some missing. Of over 110,000 clones listed, 78% were seen once; the top ten hold under 3%. The sample was PBMCs. The receptor source for this set is a female donor in good health and CMV-seronegative.

This clone appeared many times. V usage is TRBV7-2 and J usage is TRBJ1-1; perhaps TRBD1 as D (5 bases). CDR1 is SGHTA and CDR2 is FQGNSA in the germline V gene. CDR3 length equals 15 residues. Trimming left V 2 bases short and J 1 base short, with 11 bases between. This CDR3 is CASSLTGGRNTEAFF. As DNA, the CDR3 is TGTGCCAGCAGCTTAACCGGGGGAAGGAACACTGAAGCTTTCTTT. The full variable domain, in which reference TRBV7-2 and TRBJ1-1 provide the parts outside the CDR3, is GAGVSQSPSNKVTEKGKDVELRCDPISGHTALYWYRQSLGQGLEFLIYFQGNSAPDKSGLPSDRFSAERTGGSVSTLTIQRTQQEDSAVYLCASSLTGGRNTEAFFGQGTRLTVV.

The chain carries TRBV6-6 and TRBJ2-2; no clear D gene. V was pared by 6 bases and J by 5 bases, with 4 bases between. From germline, CDR1 is MNHNY and CDR2 SVGAGI (reference sequence). The CDR3 extends over 11 amino acids. CDR3 sequence reads: CASSLTGELFF. CDR3 DNA sequence: TGTGCCAGCAGCCTTACCGGGGAGCTGTTTTTT.

The chain is built from TRBV7-2 and TRBJ2-5, with TRBD2 matching 7 bases. CDR1 is SGHTA, CDR2 FQGNSA, per germline. V dropped 2 bases and J dropped 4; count of bases not matched to a gene: 4. The CDR3 sequence is 14 residues long. CDR3 in amino acids: CASSLQSGAETQYF. The CDR3 DNA reads as TGTGCCAGCAGCTTACAAAGCGGGGCAGAGACCCAGTACTTC.

The V call is TRBV28, the J call TRBJ2-7, with D perhaps TRBD1 (6 bases). The CDR3 extends over 12 amino acids. V lost 6 bases and J lost 4, with 10 bases in between. The germline V gene has CDR1 MDHEN and CDR2 SYDVKM. The CDR3 DNA reads as TGTGCCAGCAGAACAGACAGGTACGAGCAGTACTTC. Protein sequence: CASRTDRYEQYF.

This clone was found a few times. The chain joins TRBV5-6 to TRBJ1-4; TRBD1 agrees at 8 bases. The germline CDR1 and CDR2 sequences are SGHDT and YYEEEE. This CDR3 region has 14 residues. The V gene end was trimmed by 3 bases and the J gene end by 8 bases; junction bases not matched to a gene: 6. CDR3 coding DNA: TGTGCCAGCAGCTCGACAGGGGTGGGGGAAAAACTGTTTTTT. It yields the protein CASSSTGVGEKLFF.

There are a few counts of this clone. The chain is built from TRBV5-6 and TRBJ1-1; possibly TRBD1 for D (5 bases). V shed 2 bases and J shed 0 bases, with 14 bases lying between them. Germline CDR1 and CDR2: SGHDT and YYEEEE. The CDR3 is made up of 16 amino acids. In DNA form, the CDR3 reads TGTGCCAGCAGCTTTCGCCGGGGGTGGGTGAACACTGAAGCTTTCTTT. Translated: CASSFRRGWVNTEAFF.

The chain combines TRBV30 with TRBJ2-1; 8 nucleotides agree with TRBD1. From germline, CDR1 is GTSNPN and CDR2 SVGIG (reference sequence). The CDR3 has 14 amino acids. V shed 6 bases, J shed 3 bases, and the junction held 7 bases outside the gene matches. CDR3 nucleotide sequence: TGTGCCTGTCCCACAGGGGGTTTCTACAATGAGCAGTTCTTC. This translates into CACPTGGFYNEQFF.

This clone was recorded a few times. The rearrangement links TRBV7-2 to TRBJ2-3, with 12 bases identical to TRBD2. J gave up 8 bases and V 0 bases, and 6 bases lay outside the gene matches. Germline values: CDR1 SGHTA, CDR2 FQGNSA. This CDR3 is built from 16 residues. In DNA, the CDR3 is TGTGCCAGCAGCTTAGCAGGGCTAGCGGGAGGGGGTACGCAGTATTTT. It yields the protein CASSLAGLAGGGTQYF. The entire variable domain, with the rest obtained from reference TRBV7-2 and TRBJ2-3, is as follows: GAGVSQSPSNKVTEKGKDVELRCDPISGHTALYWYRQSLGQGLEFLIYFQGNSAPDKSGLPSDRFSAERTGGSVSTLTIQRTQQEDSAVYLCASSLAGLAGGGTQYFGPGTRLTVL.

The chain uses TRBV6-1 and TRBJ2-1; possibly TRBD1 for D (6 bases). V lost 2 bases and J lost 1, with 9 bases in between. Germline-derived CDR1 and CDR2 are MNHNS and SASEGT. The length of the CDR3 is 15 residues. CDR3 loop: CASSETTGSYNEQFF. CDR3 DNA sequence: TGTGCCAGCAGTGAAACCACAGGGTCCTACAATGAGCAGTTCTTC.

The chain recombines TRBV6-6 with TRBJ1-1, with a tentative D call TRBD1 (6 bases). V was trimmed by 7 bases and J by 4 bases, leaving 13 bases between them. The V gene's germline CDR1 is MNHNY and CDR2 SVGAGI (reference sequence). This CDR3 spans 13 amino acids. DNA for the CDR3: TGTGCCAGCACCAAACAGGGCCCCACTGAAGCTTTCTTT. It translates to CASTKQGPTEAFF.

In this sample, this clone turned up a few times. The chain employs TRBV19 and TRBJ2-1, with D unclear. This CDR3 is 14 amino acids long. Trimming removed 10 bases from V and 3 bases from J, with 16 bases in between. The germline gives CDR1 LNHDA, CDR2 SQIVND (reference sequence). CDR3: CATRRPLGYNEQFF. For the CDR3, the DNA is TGTGCCACCCGCCGCCCTCTAGGCTACAATGAGCAGTTCTTC.

This clone was seen a few times. Additional DNA sequences in this sample encode the identical CDR3. This chain joins TRBV4-1 and TRBJ1-1, with TRBD1 identical over 8 bases. Germline values: CDR1 MGHRA, CDR2 YSYEKL. V shed 1 base, J shed 8 bases, and the junction held 0 bases outside the gene matches. The CDR3 runs 12 residues. The CDR3 sequence: CASSQGDREAFF. Written as DNA, the CDR3 is TGCGCCAGCAGCCAAGGGGACAGGGAAGCTTTCTTT.

The chain uses TRBV6-6 and TRBJ2-5; TRBD2 aligns across 7 bases. Germline CDR1 is MNHNY and CDR2 is SVGAGI (reference sequence). V trimming: 5 bases; J trimming: 7 bases; junction bases outside the gene matches: 4. The CDR3 contains 12 residues. CDR3 bases: TGTGCCAGCAGTATCAGGGAGGGGACCCAGTACTTC. It yields the protein CASSIREGTQYF.

The CDR3 DNA reads TGTGCCAGCAGCTTAAGGACAGGGACCGTTGAAGCTTTCTTT. Translation: CASSLRTGTVEAFF. The V call is TRBV7-2, the J call TRBJ1-1, with TRBD1 matching over 8 bases. Trimming took 2 bases from V and 7 from J; bases not matched to a gene: 6. The CDR3 is made up of 14 amino acids. Germline CDR1 and CDR2: SGHTA and FQGNSA.

The chain is built from TRBV28 and TRBJ2-7; 10 bases align to TRBD2. The CDR3 is 16 residues long. J gave up 1 base and V 6 bases, and 9 bases lay outside the gene matches. The germline gives CDR1 MDHEN, CDR2 SYDVKM. The CDR3 DNA reads as TGTGCCAGCAGCCATCCTACACTAGCGGGGTCCTACGAGCAGTACTTC. Its translation is CASSHPTLAGSYEQYF.

This rearrangement joins TRBV6-5 to TRBJ1-3; perhaps TRBD1 as D (5 bases). CDR1 MNHEY and CDR2 SVGAGI come from the germline V gene. The CDR3 has 14 residues. Trimming stripped 4 bases from V and 4 bases from J, with 11 bases between. The CDR3 bases are TGTGCCAGCAGTTCCAGGGTGAGGGGAAACACCATATATTTT. This sequence encodes CASSSRVRGNTIYF.

The rearrangement uses TRBV27 and TRBJ2-1; 9 bases align to TRBD2. With 3 bases clipped from V and 9 bases from J, the junction kept 6 bases outside the gene matches. CDR3 size: 14 residues. Germline V gives CDR1 MNHEY, CDR2 SMNVEV (reference sequence). The CDR3 nucleotides read TGTGCCAGCAGTTTCCTAGCGGGGAAGGGTGAGCAGTTCTTC. Protein sequence: CASSFLAGKGEQFF.

This chain links TRBV6-1 with TRBJ1-5, with a weak D call TRBD1 (6 bases). This CDR3 has 15 residues. The germline V gene has CDR1 MNHNS and CDR2 SASEGT. V lost 2 bases, J lost 6 bases, and 14 bases lay in between. In nucleotides, the CDR3 is TGTGCCAGCAGTGAATCGGGGGGCAGAAGTCAGCCCCAGCATTTT. The encoded protein is CASSESGGRSQPQHF.

The chain recombines TRBV2 with TRBJ2-7; possible D gene TRBD1, 5 bases. Germline V gene data show CDR1 as SNHLY and CDR2 as FYNNEI. V was cut by 4 bases and J by 1 base, with 8 bases left in between. This CDR3 spans 13 amino acids. CDR3 sequence (DNA): TGTGCCAGCAGTGGGGGCCTTTCCTACGAGCAGTACTTC. Protein sequence: CASSGGLSYEQYF.

The CDR3 is CASSWRGGQGLTGELFF. The CDR3 DNA reads as TGTGCCAGCAGTTGGCGAGGGGGACAGGGACTCACCGGGGAGCTGTTTTTT. The chain is built from TRBV27 and TRBJ2-2, with 9 bases fitting TRBD1. The V segment lost 4 bases and the J segment 4 bases; nucleotides outside the gene matches: 10. The CDR3 length is 17 residues. CDR1 and CDR2 (germline): MNHEY, SMNVEV (reference sequence).

The chain couples TRBV25-1 to TRBJ2-3, with 10 bases identical to TRBD2. CDR1 and CDR2 (germline): MGHDK, SYGVNS. This CDR3 is 16 amino acids long. V was clipped by 3 bases and J by 5 bases; unmatched bases: 8. The CDR3 region is CASSDGRLAGGDTQYF. The CDR3 DNA sequence: TGTGCCAGCAGTGATGGGCGACTAGCGGGCGGAGATACGCAGTATTTT.

The chain has TRBV5-8 and TRBJ2-7; TRBD2 aligns across 8 bases. J gave up 3 bases and V 4 bases, and 12 bases lay outside the gene matches. The CDR3 length is 16 residues. The germline gives CDR1 SGHTS, CDR2 YDEGEE. CDR3 DNA: TGTGCCAGCAGCACGACCCGGGGGGGCTCAGACTACGAGCAGTACTTC. Translation gives CASSTTRGGSDYEQYF. The full variable domain, completed using reference TRBV5-8 and TRBJ2-7, is EAGVTQSPTHLIKTRGQQATLRCSPISGHTSVYWYQQALGLGLQFLLWYDEGEERNRGNFPPRFSGRQFPNYSSELNVNALELEDSALYLCASSTTRGGSDYEQYFGPGTRLTVT.

This rearrangement joins TRBV6-5 to TRBJ2-2, with D perhaps TRBD1 (5 bases). The ends were cut back, 6 bases at V and 3 bases at J, with 11 bases in the middle. Per the germline V gene, CDR1 is MNHEY and CDR2 is SVGAGI. The CDR3 has 14 amino acids. CDR3 loop: CASSRDRDTGELFF. DNA for the CDR3: TGTGCCAGCAGCAGGGATAGAGACACCGGGGAGCTGTTTTTT.

The rearrangement uses TRBV29-1 and TRBJ1-1, with D tentatively TRBD1 (5 bases). Trimming took 5 bases from V and 3 from J, leaving 13 bases between them. The CDR3 sequence is 13 residues long. Germline V gene lookup returns CDR1 SQVTM and CDR2 ANQGSEA. The CDR3 nucleotides are TGCAGCGTTTCGTGGGGCCCTGACACTGAAGCTTTCTTT. Encoded protein: CSVSWGPDTEAFF.

In its sample, this clone was seen once. The rearrangement links TRBV5-4 to TRBJ2-3, with 8 nucleotides matching TRBD2. V was clipped by 5 bases and J by 4 bases; unmatched bases: 12. Germline V gives CDR1 SGHNT, CDR2 YYREEE (reference sequence). This CDR3 is built from 16 residues. The CDR3 region has the DNA TGTGCCAGCAGTTTTCCCGCGGGGGGCGGTCCAGATACGCAGTATTTT. Encoded protein: CASSFPAGGGPDTQYF. Full variable domain (rest looked up from reference TRBV5-4 and TRBJ2-3): ETGVTQSPTHLIKTRGQQVTLRCSSQSGHNTVSWYQQALGQGPQFIFQYYREEENGRGNFPPRFSGLQFPNYSSELNVNALELDDSALYLCASSFPAGGGPDTQYFGPGTRLTVL.

This clone occurred a few times. The rearrangement joins TRBV6-6 to TRBJ1-1; no clear D gene. The CDR3 is made up of 11 amino acids. Germline lookup yields CDR1 MNHNY and CDR2 SVGAGI (reference sequence). V was clipped by 7 bases and J by 6 bases, with 9 bases between them. The CDR3 bases are TGTGCCAGCAAAGGAGCGTCTGAAGCTTTCTTT. Translated: CASKGASEAFF.

This rearrangement joins TRBV19 to TRBJ1-4, with a tentative D call TRBD1 (6 bases). Germline CDR1 LNHDA, CDR2 SQIVND (reference sequence). Trimming removed 5 bases from V and 2 bases from J, with 15 bases in between. The CDR3 is 16 residues long. CDR3 protein: CASSPERGGTNEKLFF. In DNA form, the CDR3 reads TGTGCCAGTAGTCCAGAAAGGGGGGGGACTAATGAAAAACTGTTTTTT.

CDR3 nucleotides: TGTGCTTCTATCACAGGGGCGACCCAGCATTTT. Its protein product is CASITGATQHF. The chain recombines TRBV30 with TRBJ1-5; 7 bases match TRBD1. Germline V gives CDR1 GTSNPN, CDR2 SVGIG (reference sequence). The CDR3 sequence is 11 residues long.